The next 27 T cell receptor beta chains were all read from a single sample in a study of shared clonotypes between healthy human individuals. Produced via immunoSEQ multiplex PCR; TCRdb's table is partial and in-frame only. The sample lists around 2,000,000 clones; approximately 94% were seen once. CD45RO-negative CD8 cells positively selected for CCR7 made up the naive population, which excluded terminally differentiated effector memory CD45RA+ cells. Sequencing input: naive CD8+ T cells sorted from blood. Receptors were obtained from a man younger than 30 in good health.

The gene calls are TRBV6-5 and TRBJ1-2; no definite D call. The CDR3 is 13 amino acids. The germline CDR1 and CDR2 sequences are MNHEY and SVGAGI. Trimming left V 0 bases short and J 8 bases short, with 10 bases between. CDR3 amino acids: CASSYSEVLGYTF. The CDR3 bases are TGTGCCAGCAGTTACTCGGAGGTGCTGGGCTACACCTTC.

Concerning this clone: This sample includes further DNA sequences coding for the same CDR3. The CDR3 region is CASSLGISYEQYF. As DNA, the CDR3 is TGTGCCAGCAGCTTAGGTATCTCCTACGAGCAGTACTTC. The chain couples TRBV7-9 to TRBJ2-7; no reliable D call. The CDR3 loop spans 13 amino acids. Trimming stripped 1 base from V and 0 bases from J, with 4 bases between. Germline values: CDR1 SEHNR, CDR2 FQNEAQ (reference sequence).

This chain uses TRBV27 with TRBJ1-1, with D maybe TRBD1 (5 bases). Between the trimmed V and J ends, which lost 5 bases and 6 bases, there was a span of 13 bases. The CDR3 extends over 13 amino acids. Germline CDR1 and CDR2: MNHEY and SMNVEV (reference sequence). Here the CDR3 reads CASSPIGAAEAFF. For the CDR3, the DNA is TGTGCCAGCAGTCCTATCGGGGCAGCTGAAGCTTTCTTT.

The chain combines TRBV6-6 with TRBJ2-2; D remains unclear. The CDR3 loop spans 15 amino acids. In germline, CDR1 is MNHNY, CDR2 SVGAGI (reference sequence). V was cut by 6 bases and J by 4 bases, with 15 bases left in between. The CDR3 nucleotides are TGTGCCAGCAGCTCCCTAGACACGTCCACCGGGGAGCTGTTTTTT. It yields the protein CASSSLDTSTGELFF.

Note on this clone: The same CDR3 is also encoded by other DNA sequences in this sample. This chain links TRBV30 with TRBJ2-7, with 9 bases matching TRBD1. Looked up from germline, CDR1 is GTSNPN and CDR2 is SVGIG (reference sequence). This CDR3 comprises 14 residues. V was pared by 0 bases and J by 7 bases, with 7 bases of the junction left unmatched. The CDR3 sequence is CAWSVGTGLREQYF. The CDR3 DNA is TGTGCCTGGAGTGTAGGGACAGGGCTAAGGGAGCAGTACTTC.

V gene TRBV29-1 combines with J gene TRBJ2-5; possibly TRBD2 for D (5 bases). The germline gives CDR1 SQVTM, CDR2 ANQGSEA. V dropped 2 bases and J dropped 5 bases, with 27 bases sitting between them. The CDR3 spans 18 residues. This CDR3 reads CSVEKGETVRQVVETQYF. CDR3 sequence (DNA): TGCAGCGTTGAAAAGGGAGAGACCGTTCGGCAAGTAGTGGAGACCCAGTACTTC.

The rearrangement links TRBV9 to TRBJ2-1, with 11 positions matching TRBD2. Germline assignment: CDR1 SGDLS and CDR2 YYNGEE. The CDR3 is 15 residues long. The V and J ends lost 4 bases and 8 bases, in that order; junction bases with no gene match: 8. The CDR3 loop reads CASSLYGTSGDEQFF. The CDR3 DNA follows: TGTGCCAGCAGCCTTTACGGGACTAGCGGCGATGAGCAGTTCTTC.

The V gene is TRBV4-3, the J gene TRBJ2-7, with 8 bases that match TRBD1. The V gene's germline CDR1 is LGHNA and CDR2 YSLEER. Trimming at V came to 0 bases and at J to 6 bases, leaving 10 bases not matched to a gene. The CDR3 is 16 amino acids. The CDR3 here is CASSQDWSDRVIEQYF. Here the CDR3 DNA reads TGCGCCAGCAGCCAAGATTGGTCGGACAGGGTAATCGAGCAGTACTTC.

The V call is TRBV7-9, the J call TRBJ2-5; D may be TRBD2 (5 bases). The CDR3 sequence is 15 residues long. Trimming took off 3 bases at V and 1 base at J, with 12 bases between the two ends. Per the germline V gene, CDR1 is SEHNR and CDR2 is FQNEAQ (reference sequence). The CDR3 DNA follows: TGTGCCAGCAGCTTTAGCGACAATACCCAAGAGACCCAGTACTTC. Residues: CASSFSDNTQETQYF. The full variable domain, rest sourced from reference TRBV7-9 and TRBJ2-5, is DTGVSQNPRHKITKRGQNVTFRCDPISEHNRLYWYRQTLGQGPEFLTYFQNEAQLEKSRLLSDRFSAERPKGSFSTLEIQRTEQGDSAMYLCASSFSDNTQETQYFGPGTRLLVL.

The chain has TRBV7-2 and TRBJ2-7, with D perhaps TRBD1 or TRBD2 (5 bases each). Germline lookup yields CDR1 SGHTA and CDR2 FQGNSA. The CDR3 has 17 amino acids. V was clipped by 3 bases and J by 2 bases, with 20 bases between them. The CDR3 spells CASSLGVYGALTYEQYF. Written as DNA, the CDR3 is TGTGCCAGCAGCTTGGGGGTTTACGGGGCCCTCACCTACGAGCAGTACTTC.

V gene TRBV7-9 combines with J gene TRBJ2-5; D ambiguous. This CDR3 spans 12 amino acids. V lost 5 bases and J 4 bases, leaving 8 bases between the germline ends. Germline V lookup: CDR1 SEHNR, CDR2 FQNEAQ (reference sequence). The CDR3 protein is CASSHLRETQYF. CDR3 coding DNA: TGTGCCAGCAGCCACTTGAGAGAGACCCAGTACTTC.

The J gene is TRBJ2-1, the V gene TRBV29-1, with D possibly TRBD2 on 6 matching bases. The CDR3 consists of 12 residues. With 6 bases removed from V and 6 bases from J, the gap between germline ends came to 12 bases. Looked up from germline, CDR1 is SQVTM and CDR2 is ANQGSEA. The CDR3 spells CSVFAGSNEQFF. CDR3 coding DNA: TGCAGCGTCTTCGCCGGGAGCAATGAGCAGTTCTTC.

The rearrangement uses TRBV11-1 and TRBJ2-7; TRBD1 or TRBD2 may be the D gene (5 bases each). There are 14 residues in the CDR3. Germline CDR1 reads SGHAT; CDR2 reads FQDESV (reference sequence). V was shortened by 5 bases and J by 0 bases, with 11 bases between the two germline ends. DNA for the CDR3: TGTGCCAGCAGCATCTGGGACGACTCCTACGAGCAGTACTTC. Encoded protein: CASSIWDDSYEQYF.

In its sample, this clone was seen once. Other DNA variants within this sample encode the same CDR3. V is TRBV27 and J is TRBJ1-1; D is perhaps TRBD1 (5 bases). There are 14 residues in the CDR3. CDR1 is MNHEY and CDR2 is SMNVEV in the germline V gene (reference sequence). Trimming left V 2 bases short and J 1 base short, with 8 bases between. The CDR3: CASSLRGPNTEAFF. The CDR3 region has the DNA TGTGCCAGCAGTTTAAGGGGCCCGAACACTGAAGCTTTCTTT.

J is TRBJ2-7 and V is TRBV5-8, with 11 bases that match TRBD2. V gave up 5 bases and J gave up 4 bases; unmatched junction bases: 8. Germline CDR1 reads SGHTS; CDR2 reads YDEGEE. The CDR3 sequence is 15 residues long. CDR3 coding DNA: TGTGCCAGCAGGCGACTAGCGGGGCCCCTTTACGAGCAGTACTTC. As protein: CASRRLAGPLYEQYF.

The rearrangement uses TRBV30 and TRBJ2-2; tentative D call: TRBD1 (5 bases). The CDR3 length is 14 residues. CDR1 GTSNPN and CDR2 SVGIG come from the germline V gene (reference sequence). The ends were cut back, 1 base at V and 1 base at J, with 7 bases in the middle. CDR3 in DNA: TGTGCCTGGAGTGAGGGGATGAACACCGGGGAGCTGTTTTTT. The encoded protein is CAWSEGMNTGELFF. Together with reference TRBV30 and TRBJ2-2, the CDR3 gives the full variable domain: SQTIHQWPATLVQPVGSPLSLECTVEGTSNPNLYWYRQAAGRGLQLLFYSVGIGQISSEVPQNLSASRPQDRQFILSSKKLLLSDSGFYLCAWSEGMNTGELFFGEGSRLTVL.

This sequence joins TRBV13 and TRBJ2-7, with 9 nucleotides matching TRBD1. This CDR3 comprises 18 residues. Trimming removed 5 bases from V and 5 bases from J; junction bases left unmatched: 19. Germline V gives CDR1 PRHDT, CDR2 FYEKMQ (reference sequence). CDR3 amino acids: CASSLKPGTGRWAHEQYF. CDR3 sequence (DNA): TGTGCCAGCAGCCTAAAACCCGGGACAGGGAGGTGGGCCCACGAGCAGTACTTC.

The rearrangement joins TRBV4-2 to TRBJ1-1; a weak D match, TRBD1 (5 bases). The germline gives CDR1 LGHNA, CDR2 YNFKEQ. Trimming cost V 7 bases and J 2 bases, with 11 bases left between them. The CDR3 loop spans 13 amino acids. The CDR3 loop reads CASTMGGNTEAFF. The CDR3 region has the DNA TGTGCCAGCACCATGGGGGGAAACACTGAAGCTTTCTTT.

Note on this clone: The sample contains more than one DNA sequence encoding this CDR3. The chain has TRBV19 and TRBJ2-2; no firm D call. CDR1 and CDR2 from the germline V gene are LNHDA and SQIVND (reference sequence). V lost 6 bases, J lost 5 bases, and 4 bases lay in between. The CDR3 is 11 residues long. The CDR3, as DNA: TGTGCCAGTAGCCGGACCGGGGAGCTGTTTTTT. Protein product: CASSRTGELFF.

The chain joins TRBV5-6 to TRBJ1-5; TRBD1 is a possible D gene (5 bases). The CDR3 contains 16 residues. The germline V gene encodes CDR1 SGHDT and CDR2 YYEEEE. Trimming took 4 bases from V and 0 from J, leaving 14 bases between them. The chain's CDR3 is CASSTRDGYSNQPQHF. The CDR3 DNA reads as TGTGCCAGCAGCACGAGGGACGGTTATAGCAATCAGCCCCAGCATTTT.

Written as DNA, the CDR3 is TGTGCCAGCGCCCTTGGGGGGACAGTTGCCTACGAGCAGTACTTC. It yields the protein CASALGGTVAYEQYF. The chain couples TRBV6-5 to TRBJ2-7; tentative D call: TRBD1 (7 bases). The germline V gene has CDR1 MNHEY and CDR2 SVGAGI. The V gene lost 8 bases and the J gene lost 2 bases, with 19 bases spanning the gap. CDR3 length: 15 amino acids.

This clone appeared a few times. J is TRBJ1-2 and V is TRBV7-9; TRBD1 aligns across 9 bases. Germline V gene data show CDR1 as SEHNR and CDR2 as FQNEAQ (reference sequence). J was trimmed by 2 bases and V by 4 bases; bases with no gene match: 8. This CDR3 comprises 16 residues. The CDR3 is CASSSPLDRGNYGYTF. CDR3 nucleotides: TGTGCCAGCAGCTCTCCTTTGGACAGGGGAAACTATGGCTACACCTTC.

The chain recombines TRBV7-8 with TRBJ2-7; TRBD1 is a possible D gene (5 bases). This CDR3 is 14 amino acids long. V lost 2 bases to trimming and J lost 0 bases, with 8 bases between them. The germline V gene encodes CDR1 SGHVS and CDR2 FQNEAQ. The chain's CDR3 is CASSLLTDSYEQYF. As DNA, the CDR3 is TGTGCCAGCAGCTTATTGACAGACTCCTACGAGCAGTACTTC.

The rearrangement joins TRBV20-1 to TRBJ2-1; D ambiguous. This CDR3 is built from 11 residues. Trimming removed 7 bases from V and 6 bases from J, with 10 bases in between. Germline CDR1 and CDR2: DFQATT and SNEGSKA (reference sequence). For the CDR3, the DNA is TGCAGTGAAAAATTCGGCAATGAGCAGTTCTTC. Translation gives CSEKFGNEQFF.

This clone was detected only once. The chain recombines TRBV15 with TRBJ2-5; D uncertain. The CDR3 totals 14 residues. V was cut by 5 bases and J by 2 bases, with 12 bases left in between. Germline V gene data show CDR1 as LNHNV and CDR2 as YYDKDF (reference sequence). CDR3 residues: CATSGDVGQETQYF. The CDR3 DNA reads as TGTGCCACCAGCGGGGATGTCGGACAAGAGACCCAGTACTTC.

This chain's CDR3 is CACEGLYGDRMNTEAFF. Here the CDR3 DNA reads TGTGCCTGTGAAGGGCTCTATGGAGACAGGATGAACACTGAAGCTTTCTTT. J is TRBJ1-1 and V is TRBV30; D is perhaps TRBD1 (6 bases). The V gene's germline CDR1 is GTSNPN and CDR2 SVGIG (reference sequence). The CDR3 has 17 amino acids. Trimming stripped 6 bases from V and 0 bases from J, with 23 bases between.

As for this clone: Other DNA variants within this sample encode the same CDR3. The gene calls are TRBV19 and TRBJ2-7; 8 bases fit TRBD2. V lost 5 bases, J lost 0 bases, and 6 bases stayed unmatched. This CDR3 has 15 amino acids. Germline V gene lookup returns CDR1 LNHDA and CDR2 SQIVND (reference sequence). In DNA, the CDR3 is TGTGCCAGTAGTTTCGGACTAGCAGACTCCTACGAGCAGTACTTC. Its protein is CASSFGLADSYEQYF.